The T cell receptor beta chain under discussion was sequenced for a study of shared clonotypes between healthy human individuals. Study observations and caveats: Non-shared clonotypes had lower generation probabilities than those shared by all four donors.

Trimming removed 2 bases from V and 4 bases from J, with 12 bases in between. The CDR3 covers 14 residues. Germline lookup yields CDR1 MNHEY and CDR2 SVGAGI. Original handling: ImmunoSEQ gave junction-only sequences without quality scores, so filtering differed. TCRdb's copy holds only in-frame clones and misses some; the assay was immunoSEQ multiplex PCR. For V, J and clone size, that table is used; D and trimming come from the DNA. This table holds around 2,000,000 clones, approximately 94% found once. As defined, naive CD8 cells were CD45RO-negative and positively selected for CCR7, with terminally differentiated effector memory CD45RA+ cells excluded. Comment on this clone: The antigen is undetermined. The same CDR3 arises from other DNA sequences in this sample as well.

The sample was naive CD8+ T cells sorted from blood. V usage is TRBV6-5 and J usage is TRBJ2-7; a possible D gene is TRBD2 (6 bases). The clonotype was recovered from a man younger than 35 in good health. The DNA for the CDR3 is TGTGCCAGCAGTTACGGTGAGGGGACTTACGAGCAGTACTTC. Its translation: CASSYGEGTYEQYF.